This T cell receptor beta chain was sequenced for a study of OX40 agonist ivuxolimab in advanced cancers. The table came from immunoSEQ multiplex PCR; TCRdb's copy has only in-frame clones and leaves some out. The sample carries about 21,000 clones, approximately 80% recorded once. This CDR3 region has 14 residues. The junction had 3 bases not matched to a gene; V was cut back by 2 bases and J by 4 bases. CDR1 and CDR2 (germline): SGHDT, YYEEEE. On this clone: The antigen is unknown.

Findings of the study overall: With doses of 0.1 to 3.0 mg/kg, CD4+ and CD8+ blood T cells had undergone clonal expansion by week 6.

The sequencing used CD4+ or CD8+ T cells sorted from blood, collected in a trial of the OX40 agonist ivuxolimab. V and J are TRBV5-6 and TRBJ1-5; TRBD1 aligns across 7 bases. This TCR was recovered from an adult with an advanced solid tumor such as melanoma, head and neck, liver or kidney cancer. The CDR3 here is CASSLTGENQPQHF. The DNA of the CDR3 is TGTGCCAGCAGCTTAACAGGGGAAAATCAGCCCCAGCATTTT.